The 30 T cell receptor beta chains presented below share a single source sample, sequenced in a study of blood T cell repertoires in COVID-19. Some clones are missing from TCRdb's copy, which holds only in-frame ones; the method was immunoSEQ multiplex PCR. Of more than 130,000 clones listed, approximately 87% are singletons. The sample was peripheral blood. These receptors originate from a middle-aged woman with acute or convalescent COVID-19.

The rearrangement links TRBV24-1 to TRBJ1-2; 9 bases are shared with TRBD1. This CDR3 has 18 amino acids. Germline CDR1 KGHDR, CDR2 SFDVKD. After removal of 5 bases from V and 6 bases from J, the junction contained 18 bases not matched to a gene. The DNA of the CDR3 is TGTGCCACCAGTGCCGGGCATTTTGGACAGGGGCCTCAGAATGGCTACACCTTC. It yields the protein CATSAGHFGQGPQNGYTF.

This clone was counted once. The chain has TRBV6-2 or TRBV6-3 and TRBJ2-7, with 8 bases matching TRBD1. This CDR3 is 16 amino acids long. Unmatched junction bases numbered 5, after V lost 0 bases and J lost 1 base. Per germline, CDR1 MNHEY and CDR2 SVGEGT. The CDR3 coding sequence is TGTGCCAGCAGTTACTCGCCAGGGGGCCGATCCTACGAGCAGTACTTC. Amino acid sequence: CASSYSPGGRSYEQYF.

The rearrangement uses TRBV15 and TRBJ2-3; D possibly corresponds to TRBD2 (5 bases). Germline-derived CDR1 and CDR2 are LNHNV and YYDKDF (reference sequence). V dropped 3 bases and J dropped 2 bases, with 12 bases sitting between them. The CDR3 runs 15 residues. This CDR3 is CATSREDRVTDTQYF. Here the CDR3 DNA reads TGTGCCACCAGCAGGGAGGACCGGGTCACAGATACGCAGTATTTT.

Here the CDR3 reads CASSYMGGNTEAFF. The CDR3 DNA reads as TGTGCCAGCAGTTATATGGGGGGGAACACTGAAGCTTTCTTT. The rearrangement links TRBV6-5 to TRBJ1-1; tentatively, D is TRBD1 (5 bases). The germline V gene encodes CDR1 MNHEY and CDR2 SVGAGI. CDR3 size: 14 residues. The ends were cut back, 3 bases at V and 1 base at J, with 9 bases in the middle.

DNA for the CDR3: TGTGCCAGCAGCAGTCATGGACAGGGGCTGAAAGCTTTCTTT. As protein: CASSSHGQGLKAFF. The chain has TRBV7-3 and TRBJ1-1, with TRBD1 matching over 9 bases. Germline-derived CDR1 and CDR2 are SGHTA and FQGTGA. V shed 5 bases, J shed 9 bases, and the junction held 10 bases outside the gene matches. The CDR3 totals 14 residues.

The V call is TRBV18, the J call TRBJ1-1; TRBD1 might be the D (6 bases). CDR3 length equals 13 residues. The V gene lost 2 bases and the J gene lost 7 bases, with 11 bases spanning the gap. Germline assignment: CDR1 KGHSH and CDR2 LQKENI. This chain's CDR3 is CASSPSQGIEAFF. The CDR3 region has the DNA TGTGCCAGCTCACCATCACAGGGAATTGAAGCTTTCTTT.

The chain recombines TRBV3-1 (or the pseudogene TRBV3-2) with TRBJ2-3; D perhaps matches TRBD2 (5 bases). CDR1 and CDR2 (germline): LGHDT, YNNKEL (reference sequence). V was trimmed by 2 bases and J by 0 bases, leaving 9 bases between them. The CDR3 is 15 residues long. The CDR3 DNA reads TGTGCCAGCAGCCAAAGCGGACCTAGCACAGATACGCAGTATTTT. It codes for CASSQSGPSTDTQYF.

The chain has TRBV2 and TRBJ1-1; D may be TRBD1 (5 bases). CDR1 SNHLY and CDR2 FYNNEI come from the germline V gene. V gave up 6 bases and J gave up 0 bases, with 20 bases separating them. The CDR3 consists of 17 residues. CDR3 loop: CASRIFATESMNTEAFF. For the CDR3, the DNA is TGTGCCAGCAGGATATTCGCGACAGAGTCGATGAACACTGAAGCTTTCTTT.

The chain joins TRBV5-1 to TRBJ1-4; the match to TRBD1 covers 10 bases. Germline trimming cut 3 bases from V and 2 bases from J; bases unmatched to any gene: 4. This CDR3 has 16 residues. CDR1 is SGHRS and CDR2 is YFSETQ in the germline V gene. The CDR3 nucleotides are TGCGCCAGCAGCTGGGGACAGGGGACGACTAATGAAAAACTGTTTTTT. This gives the protein CASSWGQGTTNEKLFF.

V is TRBV5-1 and J is TRBJ2-7; tentative D call: TRBD2 (6 bases). Germline CDR1 SGHRS, CDR2 YFSETQ. Trimming removed 1 base at V and 5 bases at J, with 10 bases between. This CDR3 region has 13 residues. CDR3 sequence (DNA): TGCGCCAGCAGCTTGAGCGGAGGGAACGAGCAGTACTTC. Encoded protein: CASSLSGGNEQYF.

This rearrangement joins TRBV11-2 to TRBJ2-3; D might be TRBD2 (6 bases). The CDR3 totals 18 residues. Deletions cut 1 base from V and 2 bases from J, with 19 bases between. The germline V gene has CDR1 SGHAT and CDR2 FQNNGV. CDR3 sequence: CASSLGASDGGFTDTQYF. For the CDR3, the DNA is TGTGCCAGCAGCTTAGGGGCTAGCGATGGGGGTTTCACAGATACGCAGTATTTT.

The chain combines TRBV7-9 with TRBJ2-3, with TRBD1 matching 8 bases. The CDR3 sequence is 14 residues long. With V trimmed by 0 bases and J by 4 bases, 0 bases remained unmatched. From germline, CDR1 is SEHNR and CDR2 FQNEAQ (reference sequence). This chain's CDR3 is CASSLATGADTQYF. CDR3 sequence (DNA): TGTGCCAGCAGCTTAGCGACAGGGGCAGATACGCAGTATTTT.

This chain links TRBV25-1 with TRBJ2-1, with 7 bases that match TRBD2. The junction had 8 bases not matched to a gene; V was cut back by 1 base and J by 5 bases. Germline V CDR1 and CDR2: MGHDK, SYGVNS. This CDR3 has 16 amino acids. CDR3 residues: CASSESGAGPHNEQFF. In nucleotides, the CDR3 is TGTGCCAGCAGTGAATCGGGAGCGGGACCTCACAATGAGCAGTTCTTC.

The chain carries TRBV2 and TRBJ2-2; D is perhaps TRBD1 (6 bases). The CDR3 totals 13 residues. V was trimmed by 3 bases and J by 4 bases, leaving 6 bases between them. In germline, CDR1 is SNHLY, CDR2 FYNNEI. CDR3: CASSDRGTGELFF. CDR3 nucleotides: TGTGCCAGCAGTGACAGGGGCACCGGGGAGCTGTTTTTT.

This chain uses TRBV5-4 with TRBJ2-2; no definite D call. V was trimmed by 3 bases and J by 4 bases, leaving 4 bases between them. Germline CDR1 reads SGHNT; CDR2 reads YYREEE (reference sequence). CDR3 length: 12 residues. CDR3: CASSSSTGELFF. Written as DNA, the CDR3 is TGTGCCAGCAGCTCTTCCACCGGGGAGCTGTTTTTT.

This rearrangement joins TRBV19 to TRBJ1-6; TRBD1 aligns across 12 bases. Germline V gives CDR1 LNHDA, CDR2 SQIVND (reference sequence). This CDR3 is 18 amino acids long. Trimming removed 6 bases from V and 0 bases from J; junction bases left unmatched: 6. This CDR3 reads CASRAGTGGISYNSPLHF. The CDR3 nucleotides are TGTGCCAGTAGGGCCGGGACAGGGGGCATCTCCTATAATTCACCCCTCCACTTT. Looking up the rest from reference TRBV19 and TRBJ1-6 gives the full variable domain: DGGITQSPKYLFRKEGQNVTLSCEQNLNHDAMYWYRQDPGQGLRLIYYSQIVNDFQKGDIAEGYSVSREKKESFPLTVTSAQKNPTAFYLCASRAGTGGISYNSPLHFGNGTRLTVT.

With regard to this clone: The same CDR3 also results from other DNA sequences found in this sample. The gene calls are TRBV7-9 and TRBJ1-4; D gene ambiguous. Germline V CDR1 and CDR2: SEHNR, FQNEAQ (reference sequence). Trimming took 6 bases from V and 7 from J, leaving 12 bases between them. The CDR3 runs 13 residues. CDR3 residues: CASSRGSSEKLFF. Written as DNA, the CDR3 is TGTGCCAGCAGTCGGGGTTCGAGTGAAAAACTGTTTTTT.

The chain joins TRBV4-3 to TRBJ2-7; 12 bases align to TRBD1. The J segment lost 3 bases and the V segment lost 8 bases, leaving 2 bases of the junction unmatched. The CDR3 is made up of 13 amino acids. Germline loops: CDR1 LGHNA, CDR2 YSLEER. The CDR3, as DNA: TGCGCCAGCGGGACAGGGGGCCTCTACGAGCAGTACTTC. Translated: CASGTGGLYEQYF.

The V call is TRBV27, the J call TRBJ2-1; 7 nucleotides line up with TRBD2. V shed 5 bases, J shed 6 bases, and the junction held 7 bases outside the gene matches. The CDR3 runs 14 residues. CDR1 MNHEY and CDR2 SMNVEV come from the germline V gene (reference sequence). CDR3 protein: CASSNRGEGNEQFF. The CDR3 nucleotides are TGTGCCAGCAGTAACCGCGGGGAGGGCAATGAGCAGTTCTTC.

This chain connects TRBV12-3 or TRBV12-4 to TRBJ2-1; no clear D. Trimming removed 4 bases from V and 9 bases from J, with 10 bases in between. This CDR3 region has 12 residues. The CDR3 nucleotides are TGTGCCAGCAGTTCGAGCAAGAGTGAGCAGTTCTTC. Translated: CASSSSKSEQFF.

This clone has only a few counts. The J gene is TRBJ1-5, the V gene TRBV19; unclear D gene. The V end was cut by 2 bases, the J end by 0 bases, with 20 bases between. The CDR3 has 19 residues. CDR1 is LNHDA and CDR2 is SQIVND in the germline V gene (reference sequence). The CDR3 bases are TGTGCCAGTAGTATAATGCCCCTGGGCATTCAATATAGCAATCAGCCCCAGCATTTT. Its translation: CASSIMPLGIQYSNQPQHF.

The chain recombines TRBV5-6 with TRBJ2-5; D might be TRBD2 (5 bases). With 4 bases removed from V and 7 bases from J, the gap between germline ends came to 8 bases. The CDR3 length is 11 residues. From germline, CDR1 is SGHDT and CDR2 YYEEEE. CDR3 sequence reads: CASSGGWTQYF. In nucleotides, the CDR3 is TGTGCCAGCAGCGGCGGGTGGACCCAGTACTTC. Full variable domain (rest looked up from reference TRBV5-6 and TRBJ2-5): DAGVTQSPTHLIKTRGQQVTLRCSPKSGHDTVSWYQQALGQGPQFIFQYYEEEERQRGNFPDRFSGHQFPNYSSELNVNALLLGDSALYLCASSGGWTQYFGPGTRLLVL.

In DNA form, the CDR3 reads TGTGCCAGCAGCGTACAGGGGCATGGTGGAAACACCATATATTTT. Translating it yields CASSVQGHGGNTIYF. The chain is built from TRBV9 and TRBJ1-3; D may be TRBD1 (6 bases). The germline V and J ends were trimmed by 1 base and 3 bases, with 11 bases remaining between them. Looked up from germline, CDR1 is SGDLS and CDR2 is YYNGEE. The CDR3 sequence is 15 residues long.

This clone has just one count. The J gene is TRBJ1-1, the V gene TRBV10-3; no definite D call. This CDR3 is built from 12 residues. CDR1 and CDR2 (germline): ENHRY, SYGVKD. V lost 0 bases, J lost 7 bases, and 6 bases lay in between. DNA for the CDR3: TGTGCCATCAGTGAGTCTTCAGATGAAGCTTTCTTT. This encodes CAISESSDEAFF.

In this sample, this clone turned up once. The chain combines TRBV10-3 with TRBJ2-1; maybe TRBD2 (7 bases). From germline, CDR1 is ENHRY and CDR2 SYGVKD. CDR3 length: 15 residues. V was pared by 4 bases and J by 6 bases, with 16 bases between. In DNA form, the CDR3 reads TGTGCCATCAGTGGGGGAGGGGGGATTGGCAATGAGCAGTTCTTC. Its protein is CAISGGGGIGNEQFF.

V usage is TRBV6-6 and J usage is TRBJ1-1; 7 nucleotides align to TRBD1. Germline V CDR1 and CDR2: MNHNY, SVGAGI (reference sequence). J gave up 0 bases and V 5 bases, and 6 bases lay outside the gene matches. The CDR3 runs 15 residues. CDR3 sequence (DNA): TGTGCCAGCAGTGCAACGACAGGGATGAACACTGAAGCTTTCTTT. Protein sequence: CASSATTGMNTEAFF.

This clone was recorded a few times. CDR3 residues: CASSPGEGNYGYTF. Written as DNA, the CDR3 is TGTGCCAGCAGCCCGGGTGAGGGTAACTATGGCTACACCTTC. The chain couples TRBV7-3 to TRBJ1-2; D remains unclear. Trimming left V 5 bases short and J 1 base short, with 11 bases between. Germline V gives CDR1 SGHTA, CDR2 FQGTGA. The CDR3 contains 14 residues.

The chain couples TRBV28 to TRBJ1-1; no definite D call. Trimming took off 4 bases at V and 5 bases at J, with 14 bases between the two ends. Per the germline V gene, CDR1 is MDHEN and CDR2 is SYDVKM. The CDR3 sequence is 14 residues long. This CDR3 is CASSSIGDRTEAFF. The CDR3 DNA reads TGTGCCAGCAGTTCTATCGGGGATAGAACTGAAGCTTTCTTT.

The chain recombines TRBV4-3 with TRBJ2-7; a possible D gene is TRBD2 (6 bases). The V end lost 5 bases, the J end lost 3 bases, and 11 bases lay between the germline ends. The CDR3 extends over 13 amino acids. The V gene's germline CDR1 is LGHNA and CDR2 YSLEER. This CDR3 is CASSARLDYEQYF. The CDR3 nucleotides read TGCGCCAGCAGCGCCAGACTAGACTACGAGCAGTACTTC.

This clone was observed a single time. J is TRBJ2-2 and V is TRBV7-3; 7 bases line up with TRBD1. Trimming cost V 7 bases and J 5 bases; bases outside gene matches: 4. CDR3 length: 13 residues. Looked up from germline, CDR1 is SGHTA and CDR2 is FQGTGA. CDR3 sequence reads: CASKGAGTGELFF. In DNA form, the CDR3 reads TGTGCCAGCAAGGGGGCGGGTACCGGGGAGCTGTTTTTT. Variable domain in full (rest from reference TRBV7-3 and TRBJ2-2): GAGVSQTPSNKVTEKGKYVELRCDPISGHTALYWYRQSLGQGPEFLIYFQGTGAADDSGLPNDRFFAVRPEGSVSTLKIQRTERGDSAVYLCASKGAGTGELFFGEGSRLTVL.